This T cell receptor beta chain was profiled in a study of CD4 T cells in relation to SARS-CoV-2 and coronaviruses. The unexposed donors gave CD4+ T cells in about 2011-2019, prior to COVID-19. CD4+ T cells were isolated from the cells after more than nine days of culture. The CDR3 has 15 residues. The germline V gene encodes CDR1 LGHNA and CDR2 YSLEER. V was clipped by 0 bases and J by 0 bases, with 8 bases between them. As to this clone: Its target is not known.

Sequencing was performed with immunoSEQ multiplex PCR; in TCRdb, only in-frame clones are kept and a portion is missing. The sample consists of 25,000 to 30,000 clones, just under 75% of them appearing once. This TCR was recovered from a human donor in good health. What was sequenced was CD4+ T cells from PBMCs, cultured in vitro. This chain uses TRBV4-3 with TRBJ1-2; D call uncertain. CDR3 in amino acids: CASSQDLSANYGYTF. DNA of the CDR3: TGCGCCAGCAGCCAAGATTTGTCAGCTAACTATGGCTACACCTTC.